What follows are 16 T cell receptor beta chains derived from one specimen sequenced in a study of human T cells and chemical hapten exposure. Time point: patch test 1, 2 weeks after DPC sensitization. Indicated treatment: therapeutic diphenylcyclopropenone sensitization with weekly scalp DPC. TCRdb used MiXCR to reprocess the RACE reads, holding one entry per CDR3 protein. The table lists approximately 77,000 distinct CDR3 sequences, over 6% of them singletons. The input for sequencing was whole blood, taken in connection with sensitization to the hapten diphenylcyclopropenone (DPC). These receptors all stem from a woman aged 25 to 39 with alopecia areata. Some clones in this sample may be carry-over from other donors' samples.

V gene TRBV3-1 combines with J gene TRBJ2-2; 11 bases map to TRBD2. CDR1 and CDR2 from the germline V gene are LGHDT and YNNKEL (reference sequence). The CDR3 totals 15 residues. With V trimmed by 2 bases and J by 6 bases, 2 bases remained unmatched. This CDR3 reads CASSQRLAGPGELFF. In DNA form, the CDR3 reads TGTGCCAGCAGCCAAAGACTAGCGGGGCCCGGGGAGCTGTTTTTT.

This clonotype was found once. CDR3 amino acids: CASSELEGGRRFF. Written as DNA, the CDR3 is TGTGCCAGCAGTGAATTAGAGGGGGGCCGTCGGTTCTTC. The V call is TRBV6-1, the J call TRBJ2-1, with D possibly being TRBD1 or TRBD2 (6 bases each). From germline, CDR1 is MNHNS and CDR2 SASEGT. V lost 2 bases, J lost 15 bases, and 17 bases lay in between. The CDR3 covers 13 residues.

J is TRBJ2-1 and V is TRBV2, with 10 bases matching TRBD2. CDR3 length: 13 amino acids. Germline-derived CDR1 and CDR2 are SNHLY and FYNNEI. V gave up 11 bases and J gave up 6 bases; unmatched junction bases: 7. CDR3 DNA sequence: TGTGCCGTGAGCGGGGGGGCCTTCAATGAGCAGTTCTTC. It encodes CAVSGGAFNEQFF.

The chain links TRBV7-8 to TRBJ1-6; no reliable D call. The CDR3 has 18 residues. V gave up 1 base and J gave up 6 bases, with 19 bases separating them. Germline CDR1 SGHVS, CDR2 FQNEAQ. The DNA for the CDR3 is TGTGCCAGCAGCTTAGTGGGATGGGGTAGGGAGGTTAATTCACCCCTCCACTTT. This gives the protein CASSLVGWGREVNSPLHF.

This clonotype was found many times. The gene calls are TRBV30 and TRBJ2-1, with 15 bases that match TRBD2. Looked up from germline, CDR1 is GTSNPN and CDR2 is SVGIG (reference sequence). V lost 4 bases to trimming and J lost 9 bases; unmatched junction nucleotides: 13. CDR3 length: 17 amino acids. Here the CDR3 DNA reads TGTGCCTGGAAGCGACCGGGACTAGCGGGGGGCTTCGGTGAGCAGTTCTTC. Its translation: CAWKRPGLAGGFGEQFF.

The chain joins TRBV10-3 to TRBJ2-6, with D perhaps TRBD1 (5 bases). The CDR3 totals 18 residues. Trimming removed 2 bases from V and 0 bases from J, with 14 bases in between. The germline V gene encodes CDR1 ENHRY and CDR2 SYGVKD. CDR3 sequence: CAISEQGAPGSGANVLTF. In DNA, the CDR3 is TGTGCCATCAGTGAGCAAGGGGCGCCCGGCTCTGGGGCCAACGTCCTGACTTTC.

This clonotype was counted a few times. The CDR3 region has the DNA TGTGCCAGCAGTCGTCGGGGGTCCGGGGAGCTGTTTTTT. Amino acids: CASSRRGSGELFF. This sequence joins TRBV6-5 and TRBJ2-2; D is possibly TRBD2 (6 bases). Germline lookup yields CDR1 MNHEY and CDR2 SVGAGI. This CDR3 is built from 13 residues. Trimming removed 5 bases at V and 6 bases at J, with 10 bases between.

The chain couples TRBV11-2 to TRBJ2-3; D is ambiguous. The CDR3 runs 12 residues. Per germline, CDR1 SGHAT and CDR2 FQNNGV. The V and J ends lost 0 bases and 4 bases respectively, with 2 bases between them. The CDR3 bases are TGTGCCAGCAGCTTAGATCCAGATACGCAGTATTTT. Protein: CASSLDPDTQYF.

This clonotype was seen repeatedly, ten times or more. This chain joins TRBV5-1 and TRBJ1-1; 10 positions agree with TRBD1. The CDR3 loop spans 16 amino acids. The germline gives CDR1 SGHRS, CDR2 YFSETQ. The V and J ends lost 2 bases and 3 bases, in that order; junction bases with no gene match: 7. The CDR3 sequence is CASSFATGGSDTEAFF. CDR3 nucleotides: TGCGCCAGCAGCTTTGCGACAGGGGGCTCGGACACTGAAGCTTTCTTT.

The table lists this clonotype with many counts. It is unclear where the CDR3 begins or ends on the DNA, so no DNA is shown, and the CDR3 is as TCRdb lists it. This chain joins TRBV3-1 and TRBJ1-1; TRBD1, the table's D call, lacks a check against the DNA. Germline V gene data show CDR1 as LGHDT and CDR2 as YNNKEL (reference sequence). The CDR3 is 14 amino acids long, termini counted. This chain's CDR3 is CASSPQVGQGATFF.

This clonotype occurred many times. The V call is TRBV25-1, the J call TRBJ2-3; tentatively, D is TRBD1 or TRBD2 (5 bases each). The V end lost 6 bases, the J end lost 9 bases, and 22 bases lay between the germline ends. The CDR3 runs to 15 residues. Germline lookup yields CDR1 MGHDK and CDR2 SYGVNS. This chain's CDR3 is CASSEGSSMVETQYF. In DNA form, the CDR3 reads TGTGCCAGCAGCGAGGGGAGTTCGATGGTGGAGACGCAGTATTTT.

Of note for this clonotype: Being one base from a much bigger clone, this may be a read error. The J gene is TRBJ2-7, the V gene TRBV5-4; TRBD1 is a possible D gene (6 bases). Germline V lookup: CDR1 SGHNT, CDR2 YYREEE (reference sequence). CDR3 length equals 13 residues. Here the CDR3 DNA reads TGTGCCGGCAGCTTGCAGGGGCTGTACGAGCAGTACTTC. It codes for CAGSLQGLYEQYF.

This clonotype was seen ten or more times. The rearrangement links TRBV6-5 to TRBJ1-1; D might be TRBD1 (5 bases). V lost 0 bases, J lost 6 bases, and 11 bases lay in between. CDR1 is MNHEY, CDR2 SVGAGI, per germline. There are 14 residues in the CDR3. In nucleotides, the CDR3 is TGTGCCAGCAGTTACTCCTTCCGGGGGGCTGAAGCTTTCTTT. This sequence encodes CASSYSFRGAEAFF.

This clonotype has just a few counts. The CDR3 here is CSAPGRSTDTQYF. The CDR3 DNA is TGCAGCGCGCCGGGACGCAGCACAGATACGCAGTATTTT. The chain uses TRBV29-1 and TRBJ2-3; the D call may be TRBD1 or TRBD2 (5 bases each). CDR3 length: 13 residues. Germline loops: CDR1 SQVTM, CDR2 ANQGSEA. The V and J ends lost 7 bases and 0 bases respectively, with 11 bases between them.

This clonotype was seen many times. The chain recombines TRBV5-6 with TRBJ2-5; TRBD2 matches 11 bases. The CDR3 spans 17 residues. Germline V gene sequence: CDR1 SGHDT, CDR2 YYEEEE. V was pared by 4 bases and J by 5 bases, with 13 bases of the junction left unmatched. CDR3 amino acids: CASSRSAASGGYETQYF. The CDR3 DNA reads TGTGCCAGCAGCCGGTCTGCGGCTAGCGGGGGGTATGAGACCCAGTACTTC.

This clonotype was seen many times. The rearrangement links TRBV30 to TRBJ1-1; D is ambiguous. The germline V gene encodes CDR1 GTSNPN and CDR2 SVGIG (reference sequence). The ends were cut back, 0 bases at V and 6 bases at J, with 11 bases in the middle. The CDR3 consists of 13 residues. The CDR3 DNA is TGTGCCTGGAGTGTAACTTTATTCTCTGAAGCTTTCTTT. It specifies CAWSVTLFSEAFF.